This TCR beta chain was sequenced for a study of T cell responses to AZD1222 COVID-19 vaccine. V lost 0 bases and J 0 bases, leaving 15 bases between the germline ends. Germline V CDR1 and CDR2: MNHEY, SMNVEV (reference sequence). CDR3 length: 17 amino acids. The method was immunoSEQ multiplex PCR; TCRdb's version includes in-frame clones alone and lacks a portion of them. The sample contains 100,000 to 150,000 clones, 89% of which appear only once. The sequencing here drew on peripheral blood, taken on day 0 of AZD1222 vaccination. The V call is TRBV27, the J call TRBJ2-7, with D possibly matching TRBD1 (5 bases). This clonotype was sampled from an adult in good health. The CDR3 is CASSLSQGGQISYEQYF. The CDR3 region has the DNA TGTGCCAGCAGTTTATCGCAGGGTGGCCAGATCTCCTACGAGCAGTACTTC.